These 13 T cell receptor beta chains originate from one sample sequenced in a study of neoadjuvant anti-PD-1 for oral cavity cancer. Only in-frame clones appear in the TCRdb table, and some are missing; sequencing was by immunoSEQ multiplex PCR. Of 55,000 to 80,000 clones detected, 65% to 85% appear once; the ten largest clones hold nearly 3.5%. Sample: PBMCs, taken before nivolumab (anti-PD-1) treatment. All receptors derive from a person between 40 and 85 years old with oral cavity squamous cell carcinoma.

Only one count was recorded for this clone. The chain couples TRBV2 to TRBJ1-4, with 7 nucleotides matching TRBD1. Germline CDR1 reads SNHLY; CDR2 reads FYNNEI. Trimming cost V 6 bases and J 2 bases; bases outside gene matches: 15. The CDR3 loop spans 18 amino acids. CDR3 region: CASRLRWSGGATNEKLFF. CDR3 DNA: TGTGCCAGCAGACTAAGGTGGTCAGGGGGTGCGACTAATGAAAAACTGTTTTTT.

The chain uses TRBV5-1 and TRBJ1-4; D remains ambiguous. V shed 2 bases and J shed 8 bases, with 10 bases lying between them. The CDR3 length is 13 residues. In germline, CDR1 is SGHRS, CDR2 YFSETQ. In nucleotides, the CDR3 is TGCGCCAGCAGCTTAGGCAGGTACGAAAAACTGTTTTTT. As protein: CASSLGRYEKLFF.

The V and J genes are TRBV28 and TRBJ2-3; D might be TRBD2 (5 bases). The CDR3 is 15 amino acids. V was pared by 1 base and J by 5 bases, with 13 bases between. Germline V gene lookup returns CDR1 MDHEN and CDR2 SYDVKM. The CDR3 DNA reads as TGTGCCAGCAGTTTATACGCCCGGGCGGGAGATACGCAGTATTTT. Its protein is CASSLYARAGDTQYF. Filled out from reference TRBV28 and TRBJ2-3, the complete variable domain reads DVKVTQSSRYLVKRTGEKVFLECVQDMDHENMFWYRQDPGLGLRLIYFSYDVKMKEKGDIPEGYSVSREKKERFSLILESASTNQTSMYLCASSLYARAGDTQYFGPGTRLTVL.

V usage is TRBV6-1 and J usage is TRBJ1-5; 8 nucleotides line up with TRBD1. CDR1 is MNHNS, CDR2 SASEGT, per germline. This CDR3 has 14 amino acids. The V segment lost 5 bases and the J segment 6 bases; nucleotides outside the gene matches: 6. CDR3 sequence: CASSMGQVGQPQHF. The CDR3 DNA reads TGTGCCAGCAGTATGGGACAGGTGGGTCAGCCCCAGCATTTT.

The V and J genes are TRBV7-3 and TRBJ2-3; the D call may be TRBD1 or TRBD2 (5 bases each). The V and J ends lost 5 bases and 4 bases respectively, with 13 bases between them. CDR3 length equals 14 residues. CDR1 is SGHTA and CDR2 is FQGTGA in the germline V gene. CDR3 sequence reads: CASSIPGRADTQYF. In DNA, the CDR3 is TGTGCCAGCAGCATCCCGGGGCGCGCAGATACGCAGTATTTT.

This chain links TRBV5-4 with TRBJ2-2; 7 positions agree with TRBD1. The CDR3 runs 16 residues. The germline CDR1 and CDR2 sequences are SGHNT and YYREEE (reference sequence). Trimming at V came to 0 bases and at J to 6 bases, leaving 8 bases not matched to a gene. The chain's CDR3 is CASSLARTGSSGELFF. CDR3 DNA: TGTGCCAGCAGCTTGGCGCGGACAGGATCGTCCGGGGAGCTGTTTTTT.

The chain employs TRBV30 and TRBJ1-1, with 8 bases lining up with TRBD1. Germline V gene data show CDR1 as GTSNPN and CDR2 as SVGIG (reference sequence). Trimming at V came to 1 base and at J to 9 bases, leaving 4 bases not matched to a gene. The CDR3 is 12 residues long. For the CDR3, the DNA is TGTGCCTGGAGTGGGGCAGGGGGCAAAGCTTTCTTT. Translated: CAWSGAGGKAFF.

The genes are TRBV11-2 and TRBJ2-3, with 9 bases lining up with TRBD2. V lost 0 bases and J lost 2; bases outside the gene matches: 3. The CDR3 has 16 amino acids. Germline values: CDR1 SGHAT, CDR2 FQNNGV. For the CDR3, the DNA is TGTGCCAGCAGCTTAGAGTTAGCGGGGGCCACAGATACGCAGTATTTT. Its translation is CASSLELAGATDTQYF.

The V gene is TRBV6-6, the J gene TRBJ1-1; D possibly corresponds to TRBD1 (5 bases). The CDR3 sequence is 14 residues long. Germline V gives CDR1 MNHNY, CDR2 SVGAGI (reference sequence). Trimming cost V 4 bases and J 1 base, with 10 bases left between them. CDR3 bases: TGTGCCAGCAGTTCTCAGGGAGGGAACACTGAAGCTTTCTTT. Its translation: CASSSQGGNTEAFF.

The CDR3 reads CASSYGQGTYNEQFF. The CDR3 DNA reads TGTGCCAGCAGTTACGGACAGGGAACCTACAATGAGCAGTTCTTC. The chain joins TRBV6-5 to TRBJ2-1, with 8 bases that match TRBD1. The junction had 2 bases not matched to a gene; V was cut back by 2 bases and J by 2 bases. The CDR3 is made up of 15 amino acids. Germline loops: CDR1 MNHEY, CDR2 SVGAGI.

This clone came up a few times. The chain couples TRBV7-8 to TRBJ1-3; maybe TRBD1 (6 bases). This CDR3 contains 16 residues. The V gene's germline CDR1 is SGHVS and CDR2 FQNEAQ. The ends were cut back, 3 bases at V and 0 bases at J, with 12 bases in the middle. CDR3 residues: CASSLGAGGSGNTIYF. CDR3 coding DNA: TGTGCCAGCAGCTTGGGGGCGGGGGGCTCTGGAAACACCATATATTTT.

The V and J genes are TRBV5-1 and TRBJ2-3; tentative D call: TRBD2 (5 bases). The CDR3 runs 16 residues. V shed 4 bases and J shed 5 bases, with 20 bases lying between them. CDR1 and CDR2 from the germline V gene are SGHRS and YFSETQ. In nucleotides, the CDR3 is TGCGCCAGCAGCACCCTAGCCGGCCTAAGTGTAGATACGCAGTATTTT. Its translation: CASSTLAGLSVDTQYF.

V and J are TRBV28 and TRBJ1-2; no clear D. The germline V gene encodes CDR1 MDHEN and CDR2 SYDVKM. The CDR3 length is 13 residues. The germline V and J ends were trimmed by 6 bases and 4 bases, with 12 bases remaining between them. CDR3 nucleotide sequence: TGTGCCAGCAGCCCCGGCAGAGCCTATGGCTACACCTTC. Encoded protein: CASSPGRAYGYTF.